This T cell receptor beta chain derives from a study of cytomegalovirus exposure and HLA in healthy donors. Study-wide points: Evidence from a later analysis indicated that most CMV-associated TCR beta chains looked HLA-restricted. Previously analyzed data showed that most TCR beta V segments were productive at a frequency of about 87% or about 30%. The authors later found TCR association rates varying by HLA locus, with DRB1 most and HLA-C fewest.

Of note for this clone: Its antigen is still unknown.

Deletions cut 0 bases from V and 0 bases from J, with 8 bases between. The germline V gene has CDR1 SGHDN and CDR2 FVKESK. The CDR3 spans 16 residues. PCR amplification relied on 60 Vbeta primers (plus 13 Jbeta primers). Assay used: immunoSEQ multiplex PCR; TCRdb lists only in-frame clones, some missing. This sample carries more than 100,000 clones, 66% of them seen once, and the ten largest clones take about 1.5%. The TCR originated in a man younger than 35 in good health and CMV-seronegative. This chain joins TRBV14 and TRBJ1-4; D not resolved. Source material: PBMCs. The CDR3 DNA follows: TGTGCCAGCAGCCAAGAAATGCCAGCAACTAATGAAAAACTGTTTTTT. Translated: CASSQEMPATNEKLFF.